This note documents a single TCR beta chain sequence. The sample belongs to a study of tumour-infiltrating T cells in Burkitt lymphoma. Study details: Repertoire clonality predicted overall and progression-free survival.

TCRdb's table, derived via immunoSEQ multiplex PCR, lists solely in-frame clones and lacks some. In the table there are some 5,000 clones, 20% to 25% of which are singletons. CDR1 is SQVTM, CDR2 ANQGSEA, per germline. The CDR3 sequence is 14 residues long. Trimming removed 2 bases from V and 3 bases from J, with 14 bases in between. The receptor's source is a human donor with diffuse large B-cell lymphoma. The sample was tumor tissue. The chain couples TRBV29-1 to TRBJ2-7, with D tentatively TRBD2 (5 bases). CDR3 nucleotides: TGCAGCGTTGAATACCCAACTAGGATCTACGAGCAGTACTTC. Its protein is CSVEYPTRIYEQYF.